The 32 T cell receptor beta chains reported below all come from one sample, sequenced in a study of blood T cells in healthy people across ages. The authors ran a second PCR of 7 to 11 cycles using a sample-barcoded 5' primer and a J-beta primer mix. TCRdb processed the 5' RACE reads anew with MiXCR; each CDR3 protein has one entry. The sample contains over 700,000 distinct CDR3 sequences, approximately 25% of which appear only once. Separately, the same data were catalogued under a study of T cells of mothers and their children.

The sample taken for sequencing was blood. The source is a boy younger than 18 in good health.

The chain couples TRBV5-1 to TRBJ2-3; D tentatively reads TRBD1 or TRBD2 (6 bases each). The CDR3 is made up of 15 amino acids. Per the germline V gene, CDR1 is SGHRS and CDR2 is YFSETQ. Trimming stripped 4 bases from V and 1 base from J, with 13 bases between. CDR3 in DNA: TGCGCCAGCAGCCCTGGGGGGCGAGGCACAGATACGCAGTATTTT. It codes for CASSPGGRGTDTQYF.

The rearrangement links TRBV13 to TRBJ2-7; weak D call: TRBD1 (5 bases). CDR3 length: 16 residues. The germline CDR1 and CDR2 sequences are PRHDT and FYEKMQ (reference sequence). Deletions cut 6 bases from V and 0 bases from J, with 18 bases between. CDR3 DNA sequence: TGTGCCAGCAGTTCCGAACTCTCAGGGCTCTCCTACGAGCAGTACTTC. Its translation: CASSSELSGLSYEQYF.

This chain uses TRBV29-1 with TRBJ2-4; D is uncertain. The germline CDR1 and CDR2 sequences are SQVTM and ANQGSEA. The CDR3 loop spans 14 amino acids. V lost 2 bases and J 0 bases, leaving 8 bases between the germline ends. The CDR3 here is CSVEQALAKNIQYF. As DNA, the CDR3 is TGCAGCGTTGAACAGGCTCTAGCCAAAAACATTCAGTACTTC.

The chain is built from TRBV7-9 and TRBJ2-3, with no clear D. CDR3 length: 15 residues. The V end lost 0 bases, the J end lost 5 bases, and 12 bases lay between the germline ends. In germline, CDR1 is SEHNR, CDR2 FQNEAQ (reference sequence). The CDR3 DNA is TGTGCCAGCAGCTTAGCGTCAGGCGGTGGAGATACGCAGTATTTT. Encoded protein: CASSLASGGGDTQYF.

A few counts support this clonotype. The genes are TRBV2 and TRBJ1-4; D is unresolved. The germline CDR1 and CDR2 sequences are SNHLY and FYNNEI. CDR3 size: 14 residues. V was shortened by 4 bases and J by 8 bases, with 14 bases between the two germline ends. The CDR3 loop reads CASSVTEMGEKLFF. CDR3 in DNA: TGTGCCAGCAGTGTTACCGAGATGGGGGAAAAACTGTTTTTT.

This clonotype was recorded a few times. In nucleotides, the CDR3 is TGTGCCAGCAGTTACTCCCCGACTAGAGACCATGAGCAGTTCTTC. Protein product: CASSYSPTRDHEQFF. The chain links TRBV6-5 to TRBJ2-1, with a tentative D call TRBD2 (6 bases). In germline, CDR1 is MNHEY, CDR2 SVGAGI. V lost 0 bases, J lost 8 bases, and 14 bases lay in between. The CDR3 loop spans 15 amino acids.

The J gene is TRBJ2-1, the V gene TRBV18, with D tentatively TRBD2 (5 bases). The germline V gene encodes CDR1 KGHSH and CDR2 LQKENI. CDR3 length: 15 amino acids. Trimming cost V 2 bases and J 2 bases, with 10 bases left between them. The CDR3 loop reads CASSPGGLAYNEQFF. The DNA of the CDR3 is TGTGCCAGCTCACCAGGCGGGCTCGCCTACAATGAGCAGTTCTTC. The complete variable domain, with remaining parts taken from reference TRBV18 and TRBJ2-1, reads NAGVMQNPRHLVRRRGQEARLRCSPMKGHSHVYWYRQLPEEGLKFMVYLQKENIIDESGMPKERFSAEFPKEGPSILRIQQVVRGDSAAYFCASSPGGLAYNEQFFGPGTRLTVL.

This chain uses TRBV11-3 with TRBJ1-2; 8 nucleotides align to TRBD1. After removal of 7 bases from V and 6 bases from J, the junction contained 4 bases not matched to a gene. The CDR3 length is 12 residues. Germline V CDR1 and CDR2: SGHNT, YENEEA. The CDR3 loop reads CASIGQGDGYTF. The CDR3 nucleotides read TGTGCCAGCATCGGACAGGGAGATGGCTACACCTTC.

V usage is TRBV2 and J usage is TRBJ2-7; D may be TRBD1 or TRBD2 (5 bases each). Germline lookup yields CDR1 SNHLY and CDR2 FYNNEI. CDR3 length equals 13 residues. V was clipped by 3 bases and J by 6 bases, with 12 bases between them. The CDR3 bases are TGTGCCAGCAGTGAGGGACCCCGATCCGAGCAGTACTTC. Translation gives CASSEGPRSEQYF.

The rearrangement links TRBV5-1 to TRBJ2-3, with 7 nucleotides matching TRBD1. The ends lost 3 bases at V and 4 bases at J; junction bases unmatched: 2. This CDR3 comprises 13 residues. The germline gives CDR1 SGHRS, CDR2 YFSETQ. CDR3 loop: CASSSGQPDTQYF. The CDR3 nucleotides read TGCGCCAGCAGCTCGGGACAGCCAGATACGCAGTATTTT.

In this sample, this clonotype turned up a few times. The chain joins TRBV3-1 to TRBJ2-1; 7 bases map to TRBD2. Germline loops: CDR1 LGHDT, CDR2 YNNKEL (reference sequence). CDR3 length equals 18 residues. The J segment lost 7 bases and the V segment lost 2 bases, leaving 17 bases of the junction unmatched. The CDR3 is CASSQSVLSRDYKNEQFF. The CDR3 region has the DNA TGTGCCAGCAGCCAATCTGTACTGTCCCGGGACTACAAAAATGAGCAGTTCTTC.

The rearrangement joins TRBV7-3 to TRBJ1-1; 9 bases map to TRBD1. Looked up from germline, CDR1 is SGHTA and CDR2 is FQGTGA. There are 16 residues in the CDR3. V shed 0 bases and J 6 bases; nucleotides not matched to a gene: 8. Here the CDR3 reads CASSLTGTGKDAEAFF. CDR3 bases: TGTGCCAGCAGCTTAACCGGGACAGGGAAGGATGCTGAAGCTTTCTTT.

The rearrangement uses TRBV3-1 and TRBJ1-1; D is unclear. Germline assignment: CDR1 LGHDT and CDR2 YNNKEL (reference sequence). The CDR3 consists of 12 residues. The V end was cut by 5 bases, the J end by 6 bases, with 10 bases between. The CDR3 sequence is CASSTTGPEAFF. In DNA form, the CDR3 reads TGTGCCAGCAGCACAACCGGGCCTGAAGCTTTCTTT.

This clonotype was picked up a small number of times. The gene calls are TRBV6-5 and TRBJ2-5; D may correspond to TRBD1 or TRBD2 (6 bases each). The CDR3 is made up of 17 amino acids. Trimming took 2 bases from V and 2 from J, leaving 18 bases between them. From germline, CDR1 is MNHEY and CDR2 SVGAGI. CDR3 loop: CASSYRRGIPGQETQYF. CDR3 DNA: TGTGCCAGCAGTTACCGGAGGGGGATACCTGGGCAAGAGACCCAGTACTTC.

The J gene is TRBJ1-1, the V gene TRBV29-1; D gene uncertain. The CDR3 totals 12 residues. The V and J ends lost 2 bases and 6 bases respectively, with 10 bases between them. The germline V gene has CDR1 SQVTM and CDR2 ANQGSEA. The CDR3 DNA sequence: TGCAGCGTTGAACGTAGGGTTTCTGAAGCTTTCTTT. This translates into CSVERRVSEAFF.

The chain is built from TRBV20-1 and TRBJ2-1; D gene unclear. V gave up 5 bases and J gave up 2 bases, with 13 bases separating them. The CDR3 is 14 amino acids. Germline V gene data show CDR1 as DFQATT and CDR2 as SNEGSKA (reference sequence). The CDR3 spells CSAGIADTYNEQFF. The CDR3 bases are TGCAGTGCTGGGATTGCGGATACCTACAATGAGCAGTTCTTC.

CDR3 sequence: CASTRGYNEQFF. As DNA, the CDR3 is TGTGCCAGCACCCGTGGGTACAATGAGCAGTTCTTC. The chain has TRBV25-1 and TRBJ2-1; D unresolved. This CDR3 is 12 amino acids long. Germline V gene data show CDR1 as MGHDK and CDR2 as SYGVNS. The V gene lost 7 bases and the J gene lost 4 bases, with 8 bases spanning the gap.

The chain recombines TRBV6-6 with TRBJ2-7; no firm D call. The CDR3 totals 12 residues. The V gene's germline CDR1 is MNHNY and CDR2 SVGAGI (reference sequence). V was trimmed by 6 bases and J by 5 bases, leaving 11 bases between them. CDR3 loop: CASRNAADEQYF. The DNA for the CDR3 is TGTGCCAGCAGGAACGCCGCGGACGAGCAGTACTTC.

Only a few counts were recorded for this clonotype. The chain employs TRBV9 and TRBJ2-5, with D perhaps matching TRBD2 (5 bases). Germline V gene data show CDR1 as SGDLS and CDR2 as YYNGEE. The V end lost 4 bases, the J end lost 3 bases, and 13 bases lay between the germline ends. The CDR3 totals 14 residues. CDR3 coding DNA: TGTGCCAGCAGCTCACCAGCGGAGGAAGAGACCCAGTACTTC. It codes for CASSSPAEEETQYF.

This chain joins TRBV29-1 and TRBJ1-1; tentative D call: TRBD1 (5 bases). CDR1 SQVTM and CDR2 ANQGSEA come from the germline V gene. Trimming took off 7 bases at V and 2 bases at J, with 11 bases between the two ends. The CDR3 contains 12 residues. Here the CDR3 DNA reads TGCAGCGCGGCAGGGTTAAACACTGAAGCTTTCTTT. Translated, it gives CSAAGLNTEAFF.

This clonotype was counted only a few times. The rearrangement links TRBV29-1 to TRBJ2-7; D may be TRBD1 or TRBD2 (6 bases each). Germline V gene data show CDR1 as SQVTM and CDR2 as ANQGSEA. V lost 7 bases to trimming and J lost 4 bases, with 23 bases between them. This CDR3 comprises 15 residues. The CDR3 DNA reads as TGCAGCGCCGAAAGTAGGGACACCGGAGGGTACGAGCAGTACTTC. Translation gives CSAESRDTGGYEQYF.

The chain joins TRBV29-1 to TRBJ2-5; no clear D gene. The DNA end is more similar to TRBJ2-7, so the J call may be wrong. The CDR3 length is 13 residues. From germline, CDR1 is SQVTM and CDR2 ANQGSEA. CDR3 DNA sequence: TGCAGCGCTCTTGTGAGCGTTTCCTACGAGCAGTACTTC. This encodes CSALVSVSYEQYF.

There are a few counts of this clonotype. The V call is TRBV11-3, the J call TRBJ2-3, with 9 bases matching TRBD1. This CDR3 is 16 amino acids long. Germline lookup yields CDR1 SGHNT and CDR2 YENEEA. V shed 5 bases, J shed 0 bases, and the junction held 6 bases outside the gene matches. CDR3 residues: CASSPWTGASTDTQYF. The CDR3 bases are TGTGCCAGCAGCCCCTGGACAGGGGCTAGCACAGATACGCAGTATTTT.

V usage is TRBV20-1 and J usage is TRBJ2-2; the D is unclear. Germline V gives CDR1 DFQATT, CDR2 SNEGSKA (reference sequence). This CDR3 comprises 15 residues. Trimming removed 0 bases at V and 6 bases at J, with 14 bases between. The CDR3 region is CSARDLNHASGELFF. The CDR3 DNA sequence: TGCAGTGCTAGAGATCTGAACCATGCATCCGGGGAGCTGTTTTTT.

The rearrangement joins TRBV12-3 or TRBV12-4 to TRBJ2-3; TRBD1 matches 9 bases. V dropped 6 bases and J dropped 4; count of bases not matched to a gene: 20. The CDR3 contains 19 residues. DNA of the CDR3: TGTGCCAGCAGCTTGAAAAACCCGGGGACAGGGTTTAGGGCAGATACGCAGTATTTT. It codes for CASSLKNPGTGFRADTQYF.

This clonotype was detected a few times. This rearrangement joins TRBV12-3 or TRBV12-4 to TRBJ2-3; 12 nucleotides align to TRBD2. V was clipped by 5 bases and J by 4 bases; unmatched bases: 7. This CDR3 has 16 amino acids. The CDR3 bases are TGTGCCAGCAGTCCCGACGCTAGCGGGGGGGCAGATACGCAGTATTTT. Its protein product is CASSPDASGGADTQYF.

The CDR3 loop is CATSDLGLAGNNEQFF. CDR3 bases: TGTGCCACCAGTGACCTGGGACTAGCGGGAAACAATGAGCAGTTCTTC. V gene TRBV24-1 combines with J gene TRBJ2-1; 13 bases map to TRBD2. V was pared by 4 bases and J by 5 bases, with 4 bases of the junction left unmatched. Per the germline V gene, CDR1 is KGHDR and CDR2 is SFDVKD. This CDR3 comprises 16 residues.

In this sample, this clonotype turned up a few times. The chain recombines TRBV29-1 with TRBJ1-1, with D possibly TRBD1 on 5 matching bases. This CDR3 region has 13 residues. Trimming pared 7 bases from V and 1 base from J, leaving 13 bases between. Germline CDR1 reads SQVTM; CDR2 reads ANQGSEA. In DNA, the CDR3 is TGCAGCGCGGGGGGGACGGCGAACACTGAAGCTTTCTTT. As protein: CSAGGTANTEAFF.

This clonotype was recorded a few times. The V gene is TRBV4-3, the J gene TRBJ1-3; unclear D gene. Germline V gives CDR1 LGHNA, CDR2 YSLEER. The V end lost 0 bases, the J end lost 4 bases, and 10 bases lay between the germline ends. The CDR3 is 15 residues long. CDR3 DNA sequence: TGCGCCAGCAGCCAAGATCTAGGAATCGGAAACACCATATATTTT. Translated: CASSQDLGIGNTIYF.

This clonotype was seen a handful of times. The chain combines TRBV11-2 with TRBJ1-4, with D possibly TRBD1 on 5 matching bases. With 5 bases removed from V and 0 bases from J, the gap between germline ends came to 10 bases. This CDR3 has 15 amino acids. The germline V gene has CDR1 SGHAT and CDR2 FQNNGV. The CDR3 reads CASSPEGATNEKLFF. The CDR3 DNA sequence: TGTGCCAGCAGCCCGGAAGGGGCAACTAATGAAAAACTGTTTTTT.

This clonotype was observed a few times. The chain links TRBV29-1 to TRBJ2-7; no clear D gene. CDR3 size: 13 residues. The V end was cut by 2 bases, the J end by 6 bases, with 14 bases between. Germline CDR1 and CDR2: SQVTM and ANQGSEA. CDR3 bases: TGCAGCGTTGAAATGGCGGAACTCCGCGAGCAGTACTTC. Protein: CSVEMAELREQYF.

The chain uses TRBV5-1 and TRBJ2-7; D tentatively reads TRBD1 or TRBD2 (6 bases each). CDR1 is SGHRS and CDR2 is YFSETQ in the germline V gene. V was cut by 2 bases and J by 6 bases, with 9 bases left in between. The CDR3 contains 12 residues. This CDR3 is CASSFEGGEQYF. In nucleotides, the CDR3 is TGCGCCAGCAGCTTCGAGGGGGGCGAGCAGTACTTC.